This entry lists 16 T cell receptor beta chains sequenced from one sample in a study of blood T cell repertoires in COVID-19. TCRdb's table, derived via immunoSEQ multiplex PCR, lists solely in-frame clones and lacks some. The data show 150,000 to 190,000 clones, approximately 80% seen once. The source material was peripheral blood. All receptors derive from a woman aged 45-59 years with acute or convalescent COVID-19.

The chain joins TRBV25-1 to TRBJ1-2; no definite D call. Germline CDR1 MGHDK, CDR2 SYGVNS. Trimming cost V 0 bases and J 4 bases, with 18 bases left between them. The CDR3 extends over 17 amino acids. The CDR3 sequence is CASSEYMEGSLGYGYTF. The CDR3 region has the DNA TGTGCCAGCAGTGAATATATGGAGGGCTCCCTGGGCTATGGCTACACCTTC.

The CDR3 is CASSVGRGGDNQPQHF. Here the CDR3 DNA reads TGTGCCAGCAGCGTAGGAAGGGGGGGCGACAATCAGCCCCAGCATTTT. The J gene is TRBJ1-5, the V gene TRBV9; tentative D call: TRBD1 (6 bases). Germline values: CDR1 SGDLS, CDR2 YYNGEE. V lost 0 bases and J 3 bases, leaving 13 bases between the germline ends. The CDR3 spans 16 residues.

The V call is TRBV27, the J call TRBJ1-4, with D perhaps TRBD1 (5 bases). Trimming took off 6 bases at V and 3 bases at J, with 11 bases between the two ends. Looked up from germline, CDR1 is MNHEY and CDR2 is SMNVEV (reference sequence). There are 14 residues in the CDR3. The CDR3 DNA is TGTGCCAGCAGAACCTGGGGGGCTAATGAAAAACTGTTTTTT. It specifies CASRTWGANEKLFF.

V usage is TRBV10-2 and J usage is TRBJ1-5; the D is unclear. CDR1 and CDR2 (germline): WSHSY, SAAADI. The CDR3 is 12 amino acids. The V gene lost 3 bases and the J gene lost 6 bases, with 6 bases spanning the gap. The CDR3: CASSDGGQPQHF. CDR3 bases: TGCGCCAGCAGTGATGGAGGTCAGCCCCAGCATTTT.

The J gene is TRBJ2-4, the V gene TRBV19; possibly TRBD1 for D (6 bases). The V end was cut by 6 bases, the J end by 7 bases, with 13 bases between. Germline V lookup: CDR1 LNHDA, CDR2 SQIVND (reference sequence). This CDR3 spans 13 amino acids. CDR3 in amino acids: CASRPTGLNIQYF. The CDR3 nucleotides read TGTGCCAGTAGGCCAACAGGGTTGAACATTCAGTACTTC.

The CDR3 here is CAWTEDRGDYGYTF. The CDR3 nucleotides read TGTGCCTGGACAGAGGACAGGGGGGACTATGGCTACACCTTC. The chain joins TRBV30 to TRBJ1-2; TRBD1 matches 10 bases. This CDR3 comprises 14 residues. Trimming at V came to 4 bases and at J to 3 bases, leaving 5 bases not matched to a gene. From germline, CDR1 is GTSNPN and CDR2 SVGIG (reference sequence).

The chain is built from TRBV19 and TRBJ1-1; 7 bases match TRBD1. With V trimmed by 6 bases and J by 1 base, 8 bases remained unmatched. This CDR3 spans 15 amino acids. Per the germline V gene, CDR1 is LNHDA and CDR2 is SQIVND (reference sequence). The CDR3 is CASSPGQAANTEAFF. The CDR3 region has the DNA TGTGCCAGTAGCCCCGGACAGGCGGCGAACACTGAAGCTTTCTTT.

The chain combines TRBV24-1 with TRBJ1-6; 7 bases align to TRBD1. Per germline, CDR1 KGHDR and CDR2 SFDVKD. There are 16 residues in the CDR3. Trimming cost V 4 bases and J 4 bases; bases outside gene matches: 6. The CDR3 loop reads CATSDLYRGYNSPLHF. The CDR3 DNA sequence: TGTGCCACCAGTGACCTCTACAGGGGATATAATTCACCCCTCCACTTT.

V and J are TRBV2 and TRBJ2-1, with D maybe TRBD2 (6 bases). Looked up from germline, CDR1 is SNHLY and CDR2 is FYNNEI. V lost 3 bases to trimming and J lost 2 bases, with 11 bases between them. The CDR3 covers 15 residues. CDR3 sequence reads: CASSELGLTYNEQFF. The CDR3 DNA follows: TGTGCCAGCAGTGAGTTGGGACTTACCTACAATGAGCAGTTCTTC.

The rearrangement joins TRBV6-5 to TRBJ1-1; D is possibly TRBD1 (6 bases). This CDR3 is 15 amino acids long. Germline V gene data show CDR1 as MNHEY and CDR2 as SVGAGI. V was cut by 2 bases and J by 1 base, with 11 bases left in between. CDR3 region: CASSYGGRANTEAFF. CDR3 bases: TGTGCCAGCAGTTACGGGGGCAGGGCGAACACTGAAGCTTTCTTT.

The rearrangement uses TRBV5-6 and TRBJ1-2; TRBD1 might be the D (6 bases). The CDR3 has 14 residues. Trimming pared 0 bases from V and 4 bases from J, leaving 10 bases between. The germline V gene encodes CDR1 SGHDT and CDR2 YYEEEE. CDR3 DNA: TGTGCCAGCAGCTTGGTCGGACAGAGCTATGGCTACACCTTC. This codes for CASSLVGQSYGYTF. The variable domain in full, with the rest retrieved from reference TRBV5-6 and TRBJ1-2, is DAGVTQSPTHLIKTRGQQVTLRCSPKSGHDTVSWYQQALGQGPQFIFQYYEEEERQRGNFPDRFSGHQFPNYSSELNVNALLLGDSALYLCASSLVGQSYGYTFGSGTRLTVV.

The chain is built from TRBV2 and TRBJ1-2; D is perhaps TRBD1 (6 bases). CDR3 length: 13 residues. Between the trimmed V and J ends, which lost 4 bases and 8 bases, there was a span of 14 bases. Germline CDR1 SNHLY, CDR2 FYNNEI. The CDR3 region has the DNA TGTGCCAGCAGTGCCCCCGAAAGGGGGGGCTACACCTTC. The encoded protein is CASSAPERGGYTF.

The chain combines TRBV28 with TRBJ2-3; 9 bases fit TRBD2. This CDR3 comprises 15 residues. The V and J ends lost 2 bases and 4 bases, in that order; junction bases with no gene match: 4. Per germline, CDR1 MDHEN and CDR2 SYDVKM. CDR3 loop: CASSLIAGVADTQYF. CDR3 nucleotide sequence: TGTGCCAGCAGTTTAATAGCGGGAGTCGCAGATACGCAGTATTTT.

This chain links TRBV6-6 with TRBJ2-3; 10 bases are a match to TRBD2. Losses at the gene ends were 0 bases for V and 8 bases for J; bases not matched to a gene: 5. Germline V lookup: CDR1 MNHNY, CDR2 SVGAGI (reference sequence). This CDR3 comprises 15 residues. CDR3 loop: CASSYSSGRGLTQYF. CDR3 sequence (DNA): TGTGCCAGCAGTTACTCGAGCGGGAGGGGGCTTACGCAGTATTTT.

J is TRBJ2-1 and V is TRBV4-3, with a possible D match to TRBD2 (7 bases). V lost 3 bases and J 7 bases, leaving 28 bases between the germline ends. CDR3 length: 19 amino acids. Germline V gene lookup returns CDR1 LGHNA and CDR2 YSLEER. The CDR3 spells CASSHPSTAWGGPGNEQFF. The DNA of the CDR3 is TGCGCCAGCAGCCATCCCTCCACCGCCTGGGGGGGGCCGGGGAATGAGCAGTTCTTC.

J is TRBJ2-1 and V is TRBV9; 11 bases agree with TRBD2. V shed 3 bases, J shed 1 base, and the junction held 3 bases outside the gene matches. There are 16 residues in the CDR3. CDR1 and CDR2 from the germline V gene are SGDLS and YYNGEE. This CDR3 reads CASSARTSGSYNEQFF. CDR3 nucleotide sequence: TGTGCCAGCAGCGCCCGGACTAGCGGGTCCTACAATGAGCAGTTCTTC.